Shown below are 9 T cell receptor beta chains from a single sample sequenced in a study of T-cell memory formation after mild COVID-19. TCRdb analysed the 5' RACE reads with MiXCR anew, one entry per CDR3 protein. The sample yields roughly 200,000 distinct CDR3 sequences, 9.5% seen once. Sequencing was performed on PBMCs or a T cell subset sorted from them (not recorded which). The receptors here all came from a young man who had mild COVID-19 (a few samples of this study predate the infection). Cell type and time point are not known.

This clonotype was observed a handful of times. This rearrangement joins TRBV12-3 or TRBV12-4 to TRBJ2-2; D might be TRBD2 (5 bases). V lost 6 bases and J 1 base, leaving 12 bases between the germline ends. CDR3 length: 15 amino acids. The CDR3 is CASRLRAGNTGELFF. The DNA for the CDR3 is TGTGCCAGCAGACTGAGGGCAGGGAACACCGGGGAGCTGTTTTTT.

J is TRBJ1-5 and V is TRBV2, with D possibly TRBD1 on 5 matching bases. The V end was cut by 4 bases, the J end by 8 bases, with 12 bases between. The CDR3 totals 13 residues. The V gene's germline CDR1 is SNHLY and CDR2 FYNNEI. CDR3 DNA sequence: TGTGCCAGCAGTGTCTACCTAGGGGAGCCCCAGCATTTT. Translated: CASSVYLGEPQHF.

The CDR3 nucleotides are TGTGCCAGCAGCTTTAGTAGTTTCGGGGAGCTGTTTTTT. Protein: CASSFSSFGELFF. The gene calls are TRBV7-3 and TRBJ2-2, with D uncertain. CDR1 is SGHTA and CDR2 is FQGTGA in the germline V gene. V gave up 3 bases and J gave up 7 bases, with 9 bases separating them. CDR3 length equals 13 residues.

The rearrangement joins TRBV2 to TRBJ2-3, with D perhaps TRBD2 (5 bases). V lost 8 bases, J lost 4 bases, and 16 bases lay in between. CDR1 is SNHLY and CDR2 is FYNNEI in the germline V gene. The length of the CDR3 is 14 residues. CDR3 sequence reads: CASPTSDIPDTQYF. DNA of the CDR3: TGTGCCAGCCCCACTAGTGATATACCAGATACGCAGTATTTT.

The chain joins TRBV4-1 to TRBJ1-6; tentative D call: TRBD1 (5 bases). Per germline, CDR1 MGHRA and CDR2 YSYEKL. Trimming removed 5 bases at V and 6 bases at J, with 11 bases between. This CDR3 contains 14 residues. CDR3 bases: TGCGCCAGCAGCTATTCCGGGACTAATTCACCCCTCCACTTT. It is translated as CASSYSGTNSPLHF.

This clonotype was observed at least ten times. This CDR3 is CASSLMWGPLPVLTF. The CDR3, as DNA: TGTGCCAGCAGTTTAATGTGGGGCCCCCTTCCGGTCCTGACTTTC. The rearrangement joins TRBV12-3 or TRBV12-4 to TRBJ2-6; maybe TRBD1 (5 bases). Trimming left V 2 bases short and J 13 bases short, with 18 bases between. The CDR3 covers 15 residues.

This clonotype was counted at least ten times. The chain couples TRBV7-3 to TRBJ2-2, with D perhaps matching TRBD2 (7 bases). The CDR3 spans 16 residues. Germline CDR1 and CDR2: SGHTA and FQGTGA. V was shortened by 4 bases and J by 5 bases, with 17 bases between the two germline ends. CDR3 in amino acids: CASSSQGGARTGELFF. In nucleotides, the CDR3 is TGTGCCAGCAGCTCCCAAGGGGGGGCTCGTACCGGGGAGCTGTTTTTT.

This clonotype was seen a few times. The chain recombines TRBV7-2 with TRBJ1-4, with D maybe TRBD1 (6 bases). The CDR3 sequence is 15 residues long. V lost 5 bases to trimming and J lost 8 bases, with 18 bases between them. Germline CDR1 is SGHTA and CDR2 is FQGNSA. CDR3 coding DNA: TGTGCCAGCAGCCCAGACAGGAACTTGTACGAAAAACTGTTTTTT. Protein product: CASSPDRNLYEKLFF.

This clonotype was observed at least ten times. The V gene is TRBV11-2, the J gene TRBJ2-3; 9 bases match TRBD2. Germline V gene sequence: CDR1 SGHAT, CDR2 FQNNGV. The CDR3 spans 15 residues. V shed 6 bases, J shed 2 bases, and the junction held 6 bases outside the gene matches. The CDR3 region is CASRQKRGATDTQYF. The CDR3 DNA reads as TGTGCCAGCAGGCAAAAGCGGGGGGCCACAGATACGCAGTATTTT.